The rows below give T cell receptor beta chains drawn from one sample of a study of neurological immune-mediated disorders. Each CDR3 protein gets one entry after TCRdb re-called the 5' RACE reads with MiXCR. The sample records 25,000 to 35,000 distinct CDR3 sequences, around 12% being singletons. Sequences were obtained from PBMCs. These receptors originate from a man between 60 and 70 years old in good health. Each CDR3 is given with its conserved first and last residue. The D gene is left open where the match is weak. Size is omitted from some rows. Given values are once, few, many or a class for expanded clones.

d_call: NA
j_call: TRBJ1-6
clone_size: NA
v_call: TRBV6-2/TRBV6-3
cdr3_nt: TGTGCCAGCAGTTACGGTACGGATTCACCCCTCCACTTT
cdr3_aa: CASSYGTDSPLHF

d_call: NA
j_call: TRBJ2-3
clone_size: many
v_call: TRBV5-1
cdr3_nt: TGCGCCAGCAGCTTGGATTTCACAGATACGCAGTATTTT
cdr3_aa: CASSLDFTDTQYF

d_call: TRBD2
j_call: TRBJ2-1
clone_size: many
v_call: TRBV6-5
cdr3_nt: TGTGCCAGCAGTTCAACTAGCGGGGGGGCTGAGCAGTTCTTC
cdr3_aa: CASSSTSGGAEQFF

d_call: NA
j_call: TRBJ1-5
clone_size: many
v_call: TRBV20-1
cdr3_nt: TGCAGTGCTAGCCAGGGTGGGCAGCCCCAGCATTTT
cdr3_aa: CSASQGGQPQHF

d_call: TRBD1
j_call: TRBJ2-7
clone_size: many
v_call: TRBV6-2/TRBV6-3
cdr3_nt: TGTGCCAGCAGCAAAGACAGGGTTGAGCAGTACTTC
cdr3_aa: CASSKDRVEQYF

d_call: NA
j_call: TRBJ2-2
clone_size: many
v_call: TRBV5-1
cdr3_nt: TGCGCCAGCAGCTTGACGGGGGCGAACACCGGGGAGCTGTTTTTT
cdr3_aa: CASSLTGANTGELFF

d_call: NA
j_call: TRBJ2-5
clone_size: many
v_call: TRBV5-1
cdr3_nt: TGCGCCAGCAGCTTAGACCTCCCAGAGACCCAGTACTTC
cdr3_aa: CASSLDLPETQYF

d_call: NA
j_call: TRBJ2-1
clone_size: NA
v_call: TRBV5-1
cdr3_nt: TGCGCCAGCTCCGAGGGAGTCGAAAATGAGCAGTTCTTC
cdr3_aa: CASSEGVENEQFF

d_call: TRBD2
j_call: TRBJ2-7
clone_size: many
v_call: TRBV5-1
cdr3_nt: TGCGCCAGCAGCCCGGGAGGGGAGGGGTCTTTCCACGAGCAGTACTTC
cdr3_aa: CASSPGGEGSFHEQYF

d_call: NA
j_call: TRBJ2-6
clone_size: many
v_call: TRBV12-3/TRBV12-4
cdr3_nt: TGTGCCAGCAGCCGGACACCGTCTGGGGCCAACGTCCTGACTTTC
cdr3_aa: CASSRTPSGANVLTF

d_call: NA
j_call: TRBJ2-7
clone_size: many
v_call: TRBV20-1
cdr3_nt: TGCAGTGCTAGGCTAGTAGAGCAGTACTTC
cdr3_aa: CSARLVEQYF

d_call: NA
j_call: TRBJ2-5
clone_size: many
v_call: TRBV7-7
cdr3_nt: TGTGCCAGCAGCTTTGAAGGGGGAGAGACCCAGTACTTC
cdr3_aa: CASSFEGGETQYF

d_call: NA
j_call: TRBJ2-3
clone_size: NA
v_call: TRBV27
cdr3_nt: TGTGCCAGCAGTTTATGGGACGGAGCAGATACGCAGTATTTT
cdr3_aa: CASSLWDGADTQYF

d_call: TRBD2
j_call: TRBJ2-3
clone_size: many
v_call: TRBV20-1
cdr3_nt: TGCAGTGCTATCGGACTAGCGGAAGGGGACACAGATACGCAGTATTTT
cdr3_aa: CSAIGLAEGDTDTQYF

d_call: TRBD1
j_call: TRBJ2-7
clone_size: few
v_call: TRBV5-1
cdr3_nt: TGCGCCAGCAAGGGGGACAGCCCCTACGAGCAGTACTTC
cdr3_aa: CASKGDSPYEQYF

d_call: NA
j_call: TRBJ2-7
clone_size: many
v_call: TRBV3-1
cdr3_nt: TGTGCCAGCAGCCAGGCCCCCGGGACTCACTACGAGCAGTACTTC
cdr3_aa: CASSQAPGTHYEQYF

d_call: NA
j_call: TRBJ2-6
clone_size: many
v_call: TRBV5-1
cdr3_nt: TGCGCCAGCACCTTTACAGGCCTCGTAGCTGGGGCCAACGTCCTGACTTTC
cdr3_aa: CASTFTGLVAGANVLTF

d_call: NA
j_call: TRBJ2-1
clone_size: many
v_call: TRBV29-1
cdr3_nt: TGCAGCGGACAGTTGGGGCCTCAACTGTTCTTC
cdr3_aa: CSGQLGPQLFF

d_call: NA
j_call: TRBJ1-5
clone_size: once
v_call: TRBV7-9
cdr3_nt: TGTGCCAGCAGTACCGCGGGACTTAGCAATCAGCCCCAGCATTTT
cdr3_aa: CASSTAGLSNQPQHF

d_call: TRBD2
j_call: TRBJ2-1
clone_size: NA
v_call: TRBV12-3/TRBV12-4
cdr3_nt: TGTGCCAGCAGTTTGGTGTTAGTTAGGGGACTAGCGGGTCGTAATGAGCAGTTCTTC
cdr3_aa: CASSLVLVRGLAGRNEQFF

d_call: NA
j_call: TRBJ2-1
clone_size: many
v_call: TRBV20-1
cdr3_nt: TGCAGTGCTCCTATTCTGGTGAACAATGAGCAGTTCTTC
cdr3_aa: CSAPILVNNEQFF

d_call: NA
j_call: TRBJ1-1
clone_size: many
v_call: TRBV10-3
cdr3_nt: TGTGCCATCACCCCGGGTGTGAGCACTGAAGCTTTCTTT
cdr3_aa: CAITPGVSTEAFF

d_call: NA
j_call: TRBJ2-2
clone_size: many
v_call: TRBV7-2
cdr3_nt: TGTGCCAGCAGCCCGATAGTCTCGAACACCGGGGAGCTGTTTTTT
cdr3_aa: CASSPIVSNTGELFF

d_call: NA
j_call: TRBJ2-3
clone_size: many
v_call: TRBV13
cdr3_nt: TGTGCCAGCAGTTATGGGAAAGGGTTGGATACGCAGTATTTT
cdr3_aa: CASSYGKGLDTQYF

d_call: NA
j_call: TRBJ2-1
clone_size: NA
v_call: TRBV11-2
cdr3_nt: TGTGCCAGCAACGTTGACGTTCGTAGATCCTACAATGAGCAGTTCTTC
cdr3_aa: CASNVDVRRSYNEQFF

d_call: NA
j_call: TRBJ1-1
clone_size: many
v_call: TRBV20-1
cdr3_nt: TGCAGTGCTAGACCCGTCACCACCAGGGGGAACACTGAAGCTTTCTTT
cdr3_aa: CSARPVTTRGNTEAFF